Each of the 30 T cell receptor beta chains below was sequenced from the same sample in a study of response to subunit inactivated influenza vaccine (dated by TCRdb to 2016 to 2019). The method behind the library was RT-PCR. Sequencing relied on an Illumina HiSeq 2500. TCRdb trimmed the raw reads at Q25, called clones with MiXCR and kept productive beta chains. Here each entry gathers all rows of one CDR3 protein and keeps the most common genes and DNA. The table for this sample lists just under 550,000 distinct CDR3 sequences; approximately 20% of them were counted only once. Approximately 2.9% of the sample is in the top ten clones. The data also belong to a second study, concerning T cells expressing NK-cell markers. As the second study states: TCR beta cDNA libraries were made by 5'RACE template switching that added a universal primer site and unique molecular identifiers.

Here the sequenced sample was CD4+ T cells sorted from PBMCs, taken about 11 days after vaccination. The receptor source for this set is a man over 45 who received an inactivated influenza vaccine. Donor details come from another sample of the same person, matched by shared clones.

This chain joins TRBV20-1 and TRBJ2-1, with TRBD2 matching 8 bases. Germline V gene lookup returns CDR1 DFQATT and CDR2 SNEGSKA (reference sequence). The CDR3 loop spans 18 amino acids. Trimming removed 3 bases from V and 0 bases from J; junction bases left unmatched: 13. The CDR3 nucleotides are TGCAGTGCTAGGGATAGCGGGAAGGTGGCGAGCTCCTACAATGAGCAGTTCTTC. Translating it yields CSARDSGKVASSYNEQFF.

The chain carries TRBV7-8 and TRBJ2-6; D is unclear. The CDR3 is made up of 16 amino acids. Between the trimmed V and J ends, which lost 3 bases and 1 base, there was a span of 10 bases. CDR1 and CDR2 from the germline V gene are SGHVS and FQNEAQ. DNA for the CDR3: TGTGCCAGCAGCTTGGAACCGAATTCTGGGGCCAACGTCCTGACTTTC. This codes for CASSLEPNSGANVLTF.

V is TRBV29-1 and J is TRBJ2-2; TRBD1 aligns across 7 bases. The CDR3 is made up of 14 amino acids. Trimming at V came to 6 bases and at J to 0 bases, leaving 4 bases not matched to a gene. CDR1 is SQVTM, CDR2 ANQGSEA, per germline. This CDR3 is CSVRQGANTGELFF. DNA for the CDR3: TGCAGCGTACGACAGGGAGCGAACACCGGGGAGCTGTTTTTT.

The chain's CDR3 is CASSSGLAGGVNEQFF. In DNA, the CDR3 is TGTGCCAGCAGCTCGGGACTAGCGGGAGGGGTAAATGAGCAGTTCTTC. The chain links TRBV7-9 to TRBJ2-1; 16 bases align to TRBD2. The CDR3 has 16 amino acids. Germline CDR1 reads SEHNR; CDR2 reads FQNEAQ (reference sequence). Germline trimming cut 4 bases from V and 7 bases from J; bases unmatched to any gene: 4.

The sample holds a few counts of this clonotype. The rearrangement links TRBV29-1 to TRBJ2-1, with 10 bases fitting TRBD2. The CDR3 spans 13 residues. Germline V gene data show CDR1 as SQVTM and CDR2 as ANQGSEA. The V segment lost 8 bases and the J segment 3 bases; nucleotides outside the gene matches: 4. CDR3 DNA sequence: TGCAGCACCGGGACTAGCGTCTACAATGAGCAGTTCTTC. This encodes CSTGTSVYNEQFF.

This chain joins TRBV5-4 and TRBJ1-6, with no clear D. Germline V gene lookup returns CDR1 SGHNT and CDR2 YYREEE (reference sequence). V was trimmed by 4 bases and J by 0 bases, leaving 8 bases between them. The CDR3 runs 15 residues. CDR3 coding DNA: TGTGCCAGCAGCGAGGGTAGCTCCTATAATTCACCCCTCCACTTT. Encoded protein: CASSEGSSYNSPLHF. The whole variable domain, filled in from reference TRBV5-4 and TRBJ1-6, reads ETGVTQSPTHLIKTRGQQVTLRCSSQSGHNTVSWYQQALGQGPQFIFQYYREEENGRGNFPPRFSGLQFPNYSSELNVNALELDDSALYLCASSEGSSYNSPLHFGNGTRLTVT.

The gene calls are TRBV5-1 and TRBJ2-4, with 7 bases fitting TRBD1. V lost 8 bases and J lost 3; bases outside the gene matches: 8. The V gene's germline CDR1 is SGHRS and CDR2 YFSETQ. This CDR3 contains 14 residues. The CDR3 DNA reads TGCGCCAGAAGCACCGACAGGGACAAAAACATTCAGTACTTC. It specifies CARSTDRDKNIQYF.

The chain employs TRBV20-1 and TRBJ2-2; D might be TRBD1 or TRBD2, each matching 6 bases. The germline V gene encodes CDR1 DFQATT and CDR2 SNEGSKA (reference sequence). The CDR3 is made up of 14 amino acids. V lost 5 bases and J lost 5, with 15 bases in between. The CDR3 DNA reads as TGCAGTGCTGGGGGGCGGGAACGGACCGGGGAGCTGTTTTTT. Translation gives CSAGGRERTGELFF.

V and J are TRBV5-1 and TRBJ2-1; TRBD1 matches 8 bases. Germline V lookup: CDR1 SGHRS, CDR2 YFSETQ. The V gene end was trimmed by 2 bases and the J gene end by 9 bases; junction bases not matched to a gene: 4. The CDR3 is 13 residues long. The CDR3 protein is CASSLRGQAEQFF. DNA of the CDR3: TGCGCCAGCAGCTTAAGGGGACAGGCTGAGCAGTTCTTC.

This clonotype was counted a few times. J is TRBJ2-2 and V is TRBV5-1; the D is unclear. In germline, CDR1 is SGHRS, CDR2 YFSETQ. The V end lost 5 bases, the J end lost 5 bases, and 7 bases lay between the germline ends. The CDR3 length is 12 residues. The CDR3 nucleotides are TGCGCCAGCAGACGAAGAACCGGGGAGCTGTTTTTT. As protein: CASRRRTGELFF.

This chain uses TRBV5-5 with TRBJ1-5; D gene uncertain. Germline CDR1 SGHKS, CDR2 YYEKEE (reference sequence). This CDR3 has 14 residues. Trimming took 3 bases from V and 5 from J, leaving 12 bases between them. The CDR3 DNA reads TGTGCCAGCAGCTCCCACCCTCGCGATCAGCCCCAGCATTTT. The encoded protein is CASSSHPRDQPQHF. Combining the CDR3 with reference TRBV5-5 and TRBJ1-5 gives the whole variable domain DAGVTQSPTHLIKTRGQQVTLRCSPISGHKSVSWYQQVLGQGPQFIFQYYEKEERGRGNFPDRFSARQFPNYSSELNVNALLLGDSALYLCASSSHPRDQPQHFGDGTRLSIL.

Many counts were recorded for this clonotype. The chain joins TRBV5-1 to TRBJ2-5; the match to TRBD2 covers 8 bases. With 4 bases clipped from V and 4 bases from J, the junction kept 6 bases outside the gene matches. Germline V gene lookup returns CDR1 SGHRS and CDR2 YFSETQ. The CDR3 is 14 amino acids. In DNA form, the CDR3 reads TGCGCCAGCAGCATATCCGGGACTAGAGAGACCCAGTACTTC. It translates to CASSISGTRETQYF.

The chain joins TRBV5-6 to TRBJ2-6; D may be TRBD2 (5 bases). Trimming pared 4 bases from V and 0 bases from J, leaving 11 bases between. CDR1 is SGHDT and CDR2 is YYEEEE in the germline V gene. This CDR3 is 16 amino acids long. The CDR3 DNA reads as TGTGCCAGCAGCCCCCGGAGGATCTCTGGGGCCAACGTCCTGACTTTC. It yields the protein CASSPRRISGANVLTF.

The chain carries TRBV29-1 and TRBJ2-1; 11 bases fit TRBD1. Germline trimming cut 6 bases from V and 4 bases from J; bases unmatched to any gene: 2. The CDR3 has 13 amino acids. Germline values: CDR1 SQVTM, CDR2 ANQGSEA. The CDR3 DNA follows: TGCAGCGTCGGACAGGGGGCTTACAATGAGCAGTTCTTC. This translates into CSVGQGAYNEQFF.

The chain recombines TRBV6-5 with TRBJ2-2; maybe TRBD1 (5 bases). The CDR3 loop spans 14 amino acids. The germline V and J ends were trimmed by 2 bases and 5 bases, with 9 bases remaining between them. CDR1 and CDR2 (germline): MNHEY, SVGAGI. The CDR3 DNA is TGTGCCAGCAGTTACCGGTCAGGGACCGGGGAGCTGTTTTTT. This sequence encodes CASSYRSGTGELFF.

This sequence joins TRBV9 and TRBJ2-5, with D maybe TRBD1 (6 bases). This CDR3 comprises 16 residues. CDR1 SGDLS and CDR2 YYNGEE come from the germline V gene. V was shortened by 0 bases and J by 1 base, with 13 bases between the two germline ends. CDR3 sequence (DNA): TGTGCCAGCAGCGTAGCACAGGGCAGGACCCAAGAGACCCAGTACTTC. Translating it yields CASSVAQGRTQETQYF. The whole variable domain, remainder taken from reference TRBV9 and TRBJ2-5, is DSGVTQTPKHLITATGQRVTLRCSPRSGDLSVYWYQQSLDQGLQFLIQYYNGEERAKGNILERFSAQQFPDLHSELNLSSLELGDSALYFCASSVAQGRTQETQYFGPGTRLLVL.

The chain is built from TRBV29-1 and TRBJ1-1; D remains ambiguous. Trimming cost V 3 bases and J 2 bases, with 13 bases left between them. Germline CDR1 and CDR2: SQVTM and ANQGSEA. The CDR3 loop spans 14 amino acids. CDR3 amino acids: CSVDLRQANTEAFF. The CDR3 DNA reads TGCAGCGTTGATCTAAGGCAGGCTAACACTGAAGCTTTCTTT.

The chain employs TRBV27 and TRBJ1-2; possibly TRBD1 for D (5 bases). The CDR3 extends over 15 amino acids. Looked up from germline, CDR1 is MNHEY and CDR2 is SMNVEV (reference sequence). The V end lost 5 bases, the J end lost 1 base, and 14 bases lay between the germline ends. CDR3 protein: CASSLYGGINYGYTF. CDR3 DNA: TGTGCCAGCAGTCTTTATGGGGGAATTAACTATGGCTACACCTTC.

CDR3 in DNA: TGTGCCAGCATCTGGGGACTAGGAGAAGAGACCCAGTACTTC. Amino acids: CASIWGLGEETQYF. The chain uses TRBV5-6 and TRBJ2-5; 8 bases agree with TRBD2. Germline assignment: CDR1 SGHDT and CDR2 YYEEEE. Unmatched junction bases numbered 7, after V lost 6 bases and J lost 3 bases. The CDR3 length is 14 residues.

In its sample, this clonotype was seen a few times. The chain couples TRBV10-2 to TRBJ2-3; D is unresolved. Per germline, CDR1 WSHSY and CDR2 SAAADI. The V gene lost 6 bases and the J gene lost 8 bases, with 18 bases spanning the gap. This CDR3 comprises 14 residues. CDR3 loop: CASSSAEIAATQYF. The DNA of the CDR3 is TGCGCCAGCAGCAGTGCGGAGATCGCGGCTACGCAGTATTTT.

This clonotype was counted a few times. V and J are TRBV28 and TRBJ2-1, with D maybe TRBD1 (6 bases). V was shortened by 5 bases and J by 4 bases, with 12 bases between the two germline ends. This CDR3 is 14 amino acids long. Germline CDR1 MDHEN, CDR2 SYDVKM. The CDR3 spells CASSLRDKYNEQFF. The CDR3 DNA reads TGTGCCAGCAGTCTCCGGGACAAATACAATGAGCAGTTCTTC.

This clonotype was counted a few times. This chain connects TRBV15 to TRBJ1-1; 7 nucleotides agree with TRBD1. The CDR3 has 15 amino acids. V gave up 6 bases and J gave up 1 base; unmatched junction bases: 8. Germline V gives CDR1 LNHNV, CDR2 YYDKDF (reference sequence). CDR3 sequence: CATRLGEGANTEAFF. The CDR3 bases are TGTGCCACCAGGTTGGGGGAGGGGGCGAACACTGAAGCTTTCTTT.

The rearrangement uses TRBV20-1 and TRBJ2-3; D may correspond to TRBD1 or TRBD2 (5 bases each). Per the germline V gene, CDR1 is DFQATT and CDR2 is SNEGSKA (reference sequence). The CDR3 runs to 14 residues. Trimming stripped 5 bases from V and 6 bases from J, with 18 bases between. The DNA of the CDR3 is TGCAGTGCTTTAGGACTTCTCCAGGGCGATACGCAGTATTTT. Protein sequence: CSALGLLQGDTQYF.

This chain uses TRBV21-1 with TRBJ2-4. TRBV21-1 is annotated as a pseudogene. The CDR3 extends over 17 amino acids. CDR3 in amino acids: CASSPDINPWAKNIQYF. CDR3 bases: TGTGCCAGCAGTCCAGACATCAACCCATGGGCCAAAAACATTCAGTACTTC.

The CDR3 region is CASSAGGGTKTQYF. The CDR3 nucleotides read TGTGCCAGCAGCGCGGGGGGGGGAACGAAGACCCAGTACTTC. The rearrangement links TRBV12-3 or TRBV12-4 to TRBJ2-5; 9 bases agree with TRBD2. The CDR3 consists of 14 residues. J lost 6 bases, V lost 6 bases, and 8 bases had no gene match.

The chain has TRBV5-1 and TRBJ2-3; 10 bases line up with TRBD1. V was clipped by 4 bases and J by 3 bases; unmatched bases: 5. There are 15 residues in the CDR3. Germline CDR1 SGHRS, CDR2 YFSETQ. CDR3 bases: TGCGCCAGCAGCCCCGGACAGGGGGATACAGATACGCAGTATTTT. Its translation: CASSPGQGDTDTQYF.

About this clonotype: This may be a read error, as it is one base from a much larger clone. The CDR3 DNA reads TGTGCCATCGGAGCCAGGGATGGGCAAGAGGCCCAGTACTTC. Its protein is CAIGARDGQEAQYF. V gene TRBV24-1 combines with J gene TRBJ2-5; possibly TRBD1 for D (5 bases). CDR1 is KGHDR and CDR2 is SFDVKD in the germline V gene. This CDR3 region has 14 residues.

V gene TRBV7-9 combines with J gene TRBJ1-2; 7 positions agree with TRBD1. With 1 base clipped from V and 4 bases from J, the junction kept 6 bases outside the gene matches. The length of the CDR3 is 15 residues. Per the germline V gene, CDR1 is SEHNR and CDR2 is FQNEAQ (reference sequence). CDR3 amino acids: CASSLEGAGGYGYTF. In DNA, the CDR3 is TGTGCCAGCAGCTTAGAAGGGGCAGGGGGCTATGGCTACACCTTC.

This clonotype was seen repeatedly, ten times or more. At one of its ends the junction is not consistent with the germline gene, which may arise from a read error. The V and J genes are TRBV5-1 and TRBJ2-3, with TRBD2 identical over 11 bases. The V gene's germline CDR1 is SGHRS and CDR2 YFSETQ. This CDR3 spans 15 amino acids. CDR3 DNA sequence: TGTGCCAGCAGCTTAACTAGCGGGAGAACAGATACGCAGTATTTT. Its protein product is CASSLTSGRTDTQYF.

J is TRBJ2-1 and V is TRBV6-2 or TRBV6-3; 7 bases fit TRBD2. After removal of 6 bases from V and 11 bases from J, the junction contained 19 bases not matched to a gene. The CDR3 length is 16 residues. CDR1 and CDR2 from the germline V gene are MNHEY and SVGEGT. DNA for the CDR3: TGTGCCAGCAGCCACCCCGGTGGTAGCGGGTCCGGCCAGCAGTTCTTC. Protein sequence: CASSHPGGSGSGQQFF.